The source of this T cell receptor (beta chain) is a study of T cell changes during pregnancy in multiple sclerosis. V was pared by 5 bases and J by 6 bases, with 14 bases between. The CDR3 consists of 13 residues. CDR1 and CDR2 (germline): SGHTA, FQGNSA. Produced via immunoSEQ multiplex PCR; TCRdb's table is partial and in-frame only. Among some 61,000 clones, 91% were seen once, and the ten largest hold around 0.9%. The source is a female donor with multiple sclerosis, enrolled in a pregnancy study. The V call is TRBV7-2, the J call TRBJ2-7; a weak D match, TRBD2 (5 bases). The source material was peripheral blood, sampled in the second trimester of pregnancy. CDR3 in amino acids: CASSPGRRTEQYF. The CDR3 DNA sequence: TGTGCCAGCAGCCCCGGACGGAGGACCGAGCAGTACTTC.